Listed below are T cell receptor beta chains from one sample, sequenced in a study of T cell repertoires in cytomegalovirus infection. Antigen specificity for these receptors is unknown. One entry per CDR3 protein, called by TCRdb with MiXCR from the reads. The sample lists some 320,000 distinct CDR3 sequences; about 27% were seen once. The input for sequencing was cultured PBMCs, taken from culture after CMV antigen stimulation. The source of these receptors is a human donor in good health (CMV status not recorded). Some clones in this sample may be carry-over from other donors' samples. Each CDR3 is given without its conserved first and last residue. The order of the fields is V gene, J gene, CDR3 length, CDR3 protein.

TRBV6-1	TRBJ2-7	11	ASSGGTVHEQY
TRBV7-6	TRBJ2-7	13	ASSLADRGGYEQY
TRBV11-1	TRBJ2-5	13	ASSTGTDVKGPQY
TRBV12-3/TRBV12-4	TRBJ2-1	9	ASRVYNEQF
TRBV27	TRBJ1-5	14	ASSLTVGDYSQPQH
TRBV29-1	TRBJ2-1	11	SVVTGGGNEQF
TRBV20-1	TRBJ2-1	14	SAPKGEGLTYNEQF
TRBV5-6	TRBJ1-1	11	ASSLDGATEAF
TRBV7-6	TRBJ1-1	13	ASSLTPRQNTEAF
TRBV7-6	TRBJ1-1	13	ASSPGPSVNTEAF
TRBV20-1	TRBJ2-3	13	SGQLAVMGTDTQY
TRBV5-6	TRBJ1-5	11	ASSLGAYQPQH
TRBV5-6	TRBJ2-1	14	ASSLGGRAGNNEQF
TRBV7-9	TRBJ1-5	13	ASSLDFGGRQPQH
TRBV6-6	TRBJ1-1	14	ASSYYTGVGGTEAF
TRBV29-1	TRBJ2-6	12	SVEGSSGANVLT
TRBV20-1	TRBJ1-2	11	SAGQLLNYGYT
TRBV6-5	TRBJ1-2	12	ASRARVLAYGYT
TRBV5-4	TRBJ2-3	14	ARSLRDRGLRDTQY
TRBV7-9	TRBJ1-1	12	ASSLDRRNTEAF
TRBV7-2	TRBJ2-3	13	ASSPRRASTDTQY
TRBV6-2/TRBV6-3	TRBJ1-5	13	ASSWLRYSNQPQH
TRBV19	TRBJ2-1	11	ASSGDSYNEQF
TRBV2	TRBJ2-2	12	ASIRGAGTGELF
TRBV6-2/TRBV6-3	TRBJ1-5	13	ASRADRYGNQPQH
TRBV28	TRBJ2-7	12	ASRFTGRSYEQY
TRBV19	TRBJ1-5	12	ASSMDWYNQPQH
TRBV11-2	TRBJ1-1	10	ASSVLYGEAF
TRBV28	TRBJ1-2	11	ASIEALGYGYT
TRBV19	TRBJ1-4	11	ASSISRGEKLF
TRBV7-9	TRBJ1-1	13	ASSLDTYMNTEAF
TRBV19	TRBJ1-2	13	ASSIGGGTNYGYT
TRBV28	TRBJ2-7	8	ASGYYEQY
TRBV12-3/TRBV12-4	TRBJ2-1	15	ASSLVRASGRNREQF
TRBV20-1	TRBJ2-7	12	SARGVGTFYEQY
TRBV20-1	TRBJ1-2	12	SAWSGAANYGYT
TRBV7-2	TRBJ1-4	13	ASSDRDRGPEKLF
TRBV12-3/TRBV12-4	TRBJ1-2	11	ASAAGGANGYT
TRBV10-3	TRBJ1-3	11	AISENSRNTIY
TRBV20-1	TRBJ1-5	14	SARTGNIVSNQPQH
TRBV12-3/TRBV12-4	TRBJ2-7	12	ASSLDRGAYEQY
TRBV14	TRBJ2-1	13	ASSQGRTSGREQF
TRBV6-2/TRBV6-3	TRBJ2-6	8	ASRANVLT
TRBV6-5	TRBJ1-5	15	ASSFDAGTGFNQPQH
TRBV7-2	TRBJ2-7	13	ASSLAGHPSYEQY
TRBV2	TRBJ1-1	11	ASSPIRASDAF
TRBV29-1	TRBJ1-2	12	SAESGTSNYGYT
TRBV3-1	TRBJ2-7	9	ASSQTREQY
TRBV7-3	TRBJ2-2	10	ASRGGTGELF
TRBV5-4	TRBJ2-7	12	ASSSGTGPREQY
TRBV20-1	TRBJ2-3	13	SARDPAFSTDTQY
TRBV7-9	TRBJ1-2	13	ASSLERSGVHGYT
TRBV11-2	TRBJ2-1	12	ASSQGTGYNEQF
TRBV7-2	TRBJ1-3	13	ASSPLDGSGNTIY
TRBV27	TRBJ1-1	13	ASSLQGVVNTEAF
TRBV28	TRBJ2-3	12	ASSFGESTDTQY